These T cell receptor beta chains were read from a single sample in a study of T cells in Graves' hyperthyroidism and ophthalmopathy. TCRdb re-derived calls from the multiplex PCR reads in MiXCR, one entry per CDR3 protein. The sample shows hundreds of thousands of distinct CDR3 sequences, about 15% of them seen only once. The sequenced sample was blood. The receptor source for this set is a woman aged 30 to 39 with Graves' hyperthyroidism. Both conserved end residues are part of each CDR3. The order of the fields is CDR3 length, clone size, V gene, J gene, D gene, CDR3 DNA, CDR3 protein. The D gene is left open where the match is weak. Not all rows give a size; the values are once, few, many and, for expanded clones, a class.

len: 15
abundance: -
v_gene: TRBV25-1
j_gene: TRBJ1-4
d_gene: TRBD1
CDR3nt: TGTGCCAGCAGTGAATCCAGGGGGCAGAATGAAAAACTGTTTTTT
CDR3aa: CASSESRGQNEKLFF

len: 11
abundance: -
v_gene: TRBV19
j_gene: TRBJ2-1
d_gene: -
CDR3nt: TGTGCCAGTAGTAGGACAAATGAGCAGTTCTTC
CDR3aa: CASSRTNEQFF

len: 19
abundance: few
v_gene: TRBV6-2/TRBV6-3
j_gene: TRBJ2-1
d_gene: -
CDR3nt: TGTGCCAGCAGCCACCCGGGGGCCCACCCGGACGTTCTGGCCCTCCCCCAGTTCTTC
CDR3aa: CASSHPGAHPDVLALPQFF

len: 14
abundance: many
v_gene: TRBV28
j_gene: TRBJ2-7
d_gene: TRBD2
CDR3nt: TGTGCCACCCACCCGGGGAGGGCCTTGGGCGAGCAGTACTTC
CDR3aa: CATHPGRALGEQYF

len: 15
abundance: many
v_gene: TRBV15
j_gene: TRBJ1-5
d_gene: -
CDR3nt: TGTGCCACCAGGTCAGGGGCCCTAAACGGTCAGCCCCAGCATTTT
CDR3aa: CATRSGALNGQPQHF

len: 13
abundance: many
v_gene: TRBV10-1
j_gene: TRBJ2-1
d_gene: -
CDR3nt: TGCGCCAGCAGTGAGTCAGGCGTCTATGAGCAGTTCTTC
CDR3aa: CASSESGVYEQFF

len: 12
abundance: many
v_gene: TRBV6-1
j_gene: TRBJ1-1
d_gene: -
CDR3nt: TGTGCCAGCAGCCGGGTGGCAGCGGAAGCTTTCTTT
CDR3aa: CASSRVAAEAFF

len: 12
abundance: -
v_gene: TRBV29-1
j_gene: TRBJ1-2
d_gene: TRBD1
CDR3nt: TGCAGCGTTGAGGGACAGGGCGGTGGCTACACCTTC
CDR3aa: CSVEGQGGGYTF

len: 14
abundance: -
v_gene: TRBV19
j_gene: TRBJ2-5
d_gene: TRBD1
CDR3nt: TGTGCCAGTAGTCCCGACAGGGGCGAGGAGACCCAGTACTTC
CDR3aa: CASSPDRGEETQYF

len: 13
abundance: many
v_gene: TRBV18
j_gene: TRBJ2-7
d_gene: -
CDR3nt: TGTGCCAGCTCACCTGGGAACTCCTACGAGCAGTACTTC
CDR3aa: CASSPGNSYEQYF

len: 16
abundance: many
v_gene: TRBV7-9
j_gene: TRBJ2-3
d_gene: -
CDR3nt: TGTGCCAGCAGCTTATATACGACGGGGACCACAGATACGCAGTATTTT
CDR3aa: CASSLYTTGTTDTQYF

len: 15
abundance: few
v_gene: TRBV9
j_gene: TRBJ1-2
d_gene: -
CDR3nt: TGTGCCAGCAGCCCCCGGAGGGAATGGGACTATGGCTACACCTTC
CDR3aa: CASSPRREWDYGYTF

len: 15
abundance: few
v_gene: TRBV11-2
j_gene: TRBJ2-1
d_gene: TRBD2
CDR3nt: TGTGCCAGCAGCACCATAGCGGGAGCCCCAAGGGGGCAGTTCTTC
CDR3aa: CASSTIAGAPRGQFF

len: 14
abundance: many
v_gene: TRBV28
j_gene: TRBJ2-7
d_gene: TRBD2
CDR3nt: TGTGCCAGCAGTTTTGGGACTAGCGGGAGCGAGCAGTACTTC
CDR3aa: CASSFGTSGSEQYF

len: 18
abundance: -
v_gene: TRBV24-1
j_gene: TRBJ2-3
d_gene: TRBD2
CDR3nt: TGTGCCACCAGTGACTCCGGACTAGCGGGAGGAGACACAGATACGCAGTATTTT
CDR3aa: CATSDSGLAGGDTDTQYF

len: 13
abundance: -
v_gene: TRBV29-1
j_gene: TRBJ2-7
d_gene: -
CDR3nt: TGCAGCGTACGCCGGGACGTCTCCTACGAGCAGTACTTC
CDR3aa: CSVRRDVSYEQYF

len: 12
abundance: many
v_gene: TRBV7-8
j_gene: TRBJ1-1
d_gene: -
CDR3nt: TGTGCCAGCAGCTTAGGCTCGGGGCTGGCTTTCTTT
CDR3aa: CASSLGSGLAFF

len: 13
abundance: -
v_gene: TRBV15
j_gene: TRBJ2-3
d_gene: -
CDR3nt: TGTGCCACCAGGGGATCAGGCACAGATACGCAGTATTTT
CDR3aa: CATRGSGTDTQYF

len: 16
abundance: few
v_gene: TRBV9
j_gene: TRBJ1-5
d_gene: -
CDR3nt: TGTGCCAGCACCAGCGTAGAGCCCTCCCGGCATCAGCCCCAGCATTTT
CDR3aa: CASTSVEPSRHQPQHF

len: 13
abundance: few
v_gene: TRBV20-1
j_gene: TRBJ1-6
d_gene: -
CDR3nt: TGCAGTGCTCCCACCGCGGCATTCCCACCCCTCCACTTT
CDR3aa: CSAPTAAFPPLHF